Below, 18 T cell receptor beta chains from the same sample are listed, as sequenced in a study of T-cell reconstitution after alpha-beta-depleted transplantation in children. Unique molecular identifiers were incorporated into the prepared TCRbeta library. TCRdb called the PCR reads again in MiXCR, with one record for every CDR3 protein. The sample carries about 900,000 distinct CDR3 sequences, roughly 29% recorded once. The sample consisted of PBMCs, mostly from graft donor cells, taken 360 days after TCRalphabeta/CD19-depleted stem cell transplant. The receptors here all came from a boy under three years old who had a stem cell transplant for SCID, so the T cells may come from the graft donor.

J is TRBJ2-5 and V is TRBV4-3; D call uncertain. Trimming took off 1 base at V and 6 bases at J, with 9 bases between the two ends. The CDR3 contains 13 residues. Germline V gene lookup returns CDR1 LGHNA and CDR2 YSLEER. The CDR3 spells CASSQGRRQTQYF. In DNA form, the CDR3 reads TGCGCCAGCAGCCAAGGCCGGCGACAGACCCAGTACTTC.

The chain carries TRBV12-3 or TRBV12-4 and TRBJ1-5; 7 bases align to TRBD1. V was clipped by 4 bases and J by 7 bases; unmatched bases: 7. The CDR3 has 14 residues. CDR3 in amino acids: CASSSKTGMQPQHF. The CDR3 nucleotides read TGTGCCAGCAGTTCCAAGACAGGGATGCAGCCCCAGCATTTT.

This clonotype was detected a few times. The V call is TRBV7-9, the J call TRBJ1-6, with unresolved D. Between the trimmed V and J ends, which lost 7 bases and 3 bases, there was a span of 7 bases. Germline CDR1 and CDR2: SEHNR and FQNEAQ (reference sequence). The length of the CDR3 is 13 residues. The CDR3 coding sequence is TGTGCCAGCAAGAACAGCTATAATTCACCCCTCCACTTT. It translates to CASKNSYNSPLHF.

This rearrangement joins TRBV10-3 to TRBJ2-3; D is possibly TRBD2 (6 bases). Trimming left V 1 base short and J 1 base short, with 9 bases between. CDR1 and CDR2 (germline): ENHRY, SYGVKD. The CDR3 consists of 15 residues. The DNA of the CDR3 is TGTGCCATCAGTGAGTTGTCGGGGGGCACAGATACGCAGTATTTT. Translation: CAISELSGGTDTQYF.

The chain employs TRBV4-1 and TRBJ2-1; the match to TRBD2 covers 11 bases. Germline-derived CDR1 and CDR2 are MGHRA and YSYEKL. The CDR3 contains 17 residues. The J segment lost 3 bases and the V segment lost 3 bases, leaving 7 bases of the junction unmatched. CDR3 nucleotides: TGCGCCAGCAGCCACGTGGCTAGCGGGGGGCTCTACAATGAGCAGTTCTTC. This gives the protein CASSHVASGGLYNEQFF.

The CDR3 loop is CSARDSPWGRQPQHF. CDR3 bases: TGCAGTGCTAGAGATAGCCCTTGGGGCCGGCAGCCCCAGCATTTT. This chain connects TRBV20-1 to TRBJ1-5, with D maybe TRBD1 (5 bases). The V end lost 0 bases, the J end lost 7 bases, and 16 bases lay between the germline ends. The CDR3 has 15 residues. Looked up from germline, CDR1 is DFQATT and CDR2 is SNEGSKA (reference sequence).

V gene TRBV9 combines with J gene TRBJ2-1, with 9 bases that match TRBD1. The germline CDR1 and CDR2 sequences are SGDLS and YYNGEE. V trimming: 3 bases; J trimming: 0 bases; junction bases outside the gene matches: 4. CDR3 length: 16 amino acids. CDR3 nucleotide sequence: TGTGCCAGCAGCGCCCGACAGGGGGGCTCCTACAATGAGCAGTTCTTC. Translation gives CASSARQGGSYNEQFF.

This clonotype has a single count. The chain employs TRBV12-3 or TRBV12-4 and TRBJ2-5; a weak D match, TRBD2 (7 bases). This CDR3 is 17 amino acids long. V was trimmed by 2 bases and J by 4 bases, leaving 20 bases between them. The CDR3 is CASSLIRNREGRETQYF. CDR3 sequence (DNA): TGTGCCAGCAGTTTAATCCGCAACAGGGAGGGTAGAGAGACCCAGTACTTC.

The chain links TRBV10-3 to TRBJ2-3; 11 nucleotides match TRBD1. Germline trimming cut 2 bases from V and 3 bases from J; bases unmatched to any gene: 4. This CDR3 has 16 residues. The V gene's germline CDR1 is ENHRY and CDR2 SYGVKD. The CDR3: CAISERTGGLTDTQYF. In DNA, the CDR3 is TGTGCCATCAGTGAGCGGACAGGGGGCCTAACAGATACGCAGTATTTT.

The V call is TRBV2, the J call TRBJ2-1; maybe TRBD2 (5 bases). CDR3 length: 16 residues. Germline CDR1 and CDR2: SNHLY and FYNNEI. V lost 11 bases and J 1 base, leaving 21 bases between the germline ends. In DNA form, the CDR3 reads TGTGCCTCCGCGGGTAGGCAGGCCTTTTCCTACAATGAGCAGTTCTTC. Translating it yields CASAGRQAFSYNEQFF.

This clonotype was counted between two and nine times. V is TRBV13 and J is TRBJ1-1, with no clear D. V lost 2 bases, J lost 4 bases, and 8 bases lay in between. The CDR3 sequence is 13 residues long. CDR1 is PRHDT, CDR2 FYEKMQ, per germline (reference sequence). CDR3 sequence reads: CASSLSVVTEAFF. DNA for the CDR3: TGTGCCAGCAGCTTATCGGTGGTCACTGAAGCTTTCTTT.

This clonotype was seen a handful of times. The gene calls are TRBV3-1 and TRBJ2-1; D is perhaps TRBD1 or TRBD2 (5 bases each). The ends were cut back, 1 base at V and 13 bases at J, with 8 bases in the middle. The CDR3 has 11 residues. Germline loops: CDR1 LGHDT, CDR2 YNNKEL (reference sequence). Here the CDR3 reads CASSQAGLQFF. The CDR3 nucleotides read TGTGCCAGCAGCCAAGCGGGGCTTCAGTTCTTC.

The gene calls are TRBV20-1 and TRBJ2-3; D unresolved. V was pared by 5 bases and J by 2 bases, with 11 bases between. The V gene's germline CDR1 is DFQATT and CDR2 SNEGSKA (reference sequence). The CDR3 runs to 13 residues. Written as DNA, the CDR3 is TGCAGTGCTTTAGACCTGGCCACAGATACGCAGTATTTT. Translating gives CSALDLATDTQYF.

This clonotype was counted a few times. V gene TRBV12-3 or TRBV12-4 combines with J gene TRBJ2-3; 7 bases agree with TRBD1. Losses at the gene ends were 5 bases for V and 7 bases for J; bases not matched to a gene: 9. The CDR3 has 14 amino acids. The CDR3 region is CASSGDRELNTQYF. The CDR3 DNA is TGTGCCAGCAGTGGCGACAGGGAATTAAATACGCAGTATTTT.

The rearrangement links TRBV7-3 to TRBJ2-3; D remains ambiguous. The V and J ends lost 5 bases and 5 bases respectively, with 11 bases between them. Per the germline V gene, CDR1 is SGHTA and CDR2 is FQGTGA. This CDR3 region has 13 residues. The CDR3 here is CASSPGPLDTQYF. CDR3 sequence (DNA): TGTGCCAGCAGCCCAGGCCCCTTAGATACGCAGTATTTT. The whole variable domain, remainder taken from reference TRBV7-3 and TRBJ2-3, is GAGVSQTPSNKVTEKGKYVELRCDPISGHTALYWYRQSLGQGPEFLIYFQGTGAADDSGLPNDRFFAVRPEGSVSTLKIQRTERGDSAVYLCASSPGPLDTQYFGPGTRLTVL.

CDR3 DNA sequence: TGTGCCAGCAGTTTTCTTCTAGCCAAAAACATTCAGTACTTC. It is translated as CASSFLLAKNIQYF. The chain couples TRBV12-3 or TRBV12-4 to TRBJ2-4; the D is unclear. This CDR3 comprises 14 residues. The V gene lost 3 bases and the J gene lost 0 bases, with 6 bases spanning the gap.

This clonotype occurred a few times. The rearrangement links TRBV29-1 to TRBJ2-3; possible D gene TRBD1, 6 bases. The CDR3 runs to 15 residues. The germline gives CDR1 SQVTM, CDR2 ANQGSEA. Trimming stripped 8 bases from V and 5 bases from J, with 23 bases between. Here the CDR3 reads CSLSRGGYDGDTQYF. The DNA of the CDR3 is TGCAGCCTCTCCCGAGGGGGTTATGATGGAGATACGCAGTATTTT.

This clonotype came up a few times. The V call is TRBV29-1, the J call TRBJ1-5, with D unclear. The V and J ends lost 4 bases and 7 bases respectively, with 11 bases between them. This CDR3 comprises 12 residues. Germline lookup yields CDR1 SQVTM and CDR2 ANQGSEA. The CDR3 sequence is CSVGGGGQPQHF. As DNA, the CDR3 is TGCAGCGTTGGAGGCGGCGGACAGCCCCAGCATTTT.